This T cell receptor (beta chain) was captured by sequencing in a study of blood T cell repertoires in COVID-19. Across the study: Donors in the United States, Italy and Spain gave samples during acute or convalescent COVID-19.

Per the germline V gene, CDR1 is SGHTA and CDR2 is FQGTGA. Trimming shortened V by 2 bases and J by 4 bases, and 10 bases separated the two germline ends. CDR3 length: 14 amino acids. Which cohort a participant joined came from the clinical history participants gave. Profiled with immunoSEQ multiplex PCR; TCRdb holds only in-frame clones, not every one. The sample records about 150,000 clones, roughly 80% being singletons. The chain links TRBV7-3 to TRBJ2-3; no definite D call. The specimen was PBMCs or T cells enriched from blood (not recorded which). This TCR was sampled from a man aged 45-65 years who had recovered from COVID-19. The CDR3 region has the DNA TGTGCCAGCAGCTTAGACACCACGGCAGATACGCAGTATTTT. Encoded protein: CASSLDTTADTQYF.